What follows is one T cell receptor (beta chain) and its context. This entry comes from a study of blood T cell repertoires in COVID-19. Followed over time, Seattle patients had been enrolled while infection was active. V trimming: 6 bases; J trimming: 3 bases; junction bases outside the gene matches: 5. The CDR3 spans 15 residues. Germline loops: CDR1 LGHNT, CDR2 FRNRAP. Clones were read by immunoSEQ multiplex PCR, and TCRdb kept only the in-frame ones, dropping some. The repertoire holds about 300,000 clones, with about 88% as singletons. The chain carries TRBV12-5 and TRBJ1-6, with 7 bases fitting TRBD1. The sequencing sample was made of peripheral blood. The clonotype was recovered from a human donor with COVID-19, enrolled during active disease. The donor label of this sample is uncertain. The CDR3 reads CASGTGQDYNSPLHF. The CDR3, as DNA: TGTGCTAGTGGCACTGGACAGGACTATAATTCACCCCTCCACTTT. Full variable domain (outside the CDR3, taken from reference TRBV12-5 and TRBJ1-6): DARVTQTPRHKVTEMGQEVTMRCQPILGHNTVFWYRQTMMQGLELLAYFRNRAPLDDSGMPKDRFSAEMPDATLATLKIQPSEPRDSAVYFCASGTGQDYNSPLHFGNGTRLTVT.